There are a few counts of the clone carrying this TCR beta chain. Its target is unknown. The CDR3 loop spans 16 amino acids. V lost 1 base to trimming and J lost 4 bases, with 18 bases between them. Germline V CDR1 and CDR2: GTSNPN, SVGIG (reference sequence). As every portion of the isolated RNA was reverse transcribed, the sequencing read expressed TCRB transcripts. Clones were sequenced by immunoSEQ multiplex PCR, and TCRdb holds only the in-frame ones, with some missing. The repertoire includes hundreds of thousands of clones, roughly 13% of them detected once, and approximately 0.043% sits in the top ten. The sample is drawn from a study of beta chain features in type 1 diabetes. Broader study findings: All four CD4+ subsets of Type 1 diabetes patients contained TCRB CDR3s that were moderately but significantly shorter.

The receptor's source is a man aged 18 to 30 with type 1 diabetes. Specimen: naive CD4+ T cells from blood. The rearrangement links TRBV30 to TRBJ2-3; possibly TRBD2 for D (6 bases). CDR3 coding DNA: TGTGCCTGGAGTGGTCCGACTAGTGGAGGGGCAGATACGCAGTATTTT. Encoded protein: CAWSGPTSGGADTQYF.